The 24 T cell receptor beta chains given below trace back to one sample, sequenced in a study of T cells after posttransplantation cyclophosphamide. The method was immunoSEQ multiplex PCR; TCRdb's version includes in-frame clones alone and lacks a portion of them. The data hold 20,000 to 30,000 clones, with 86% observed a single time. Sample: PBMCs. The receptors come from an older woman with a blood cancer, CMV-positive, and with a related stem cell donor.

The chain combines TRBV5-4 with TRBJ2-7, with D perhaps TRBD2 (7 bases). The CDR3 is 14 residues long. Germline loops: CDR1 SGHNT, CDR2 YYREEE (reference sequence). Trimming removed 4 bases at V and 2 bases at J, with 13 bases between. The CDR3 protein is CASSHQGRAYEQYF. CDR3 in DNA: TGTGCCAGCAGCCACCAGGGGAGGGCCTACGAGCAGTACTTC.

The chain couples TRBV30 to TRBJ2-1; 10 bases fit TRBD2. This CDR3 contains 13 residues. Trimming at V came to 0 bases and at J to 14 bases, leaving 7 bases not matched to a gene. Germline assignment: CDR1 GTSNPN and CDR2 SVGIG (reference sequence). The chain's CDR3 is CAWSVTSGNSKFF. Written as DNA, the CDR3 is TGTGCCTGGAGTGTAACTAGCGGGAACTCAAAGTTCTTC.

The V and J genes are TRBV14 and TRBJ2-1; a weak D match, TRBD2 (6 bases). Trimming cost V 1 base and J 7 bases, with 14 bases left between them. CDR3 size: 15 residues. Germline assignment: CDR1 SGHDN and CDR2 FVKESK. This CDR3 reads CASSQVGGSKNEQFF. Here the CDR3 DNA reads TGTGCCAGCAGCCAAGTCGGAGGGAGTAAAAATGAGCAGTTCTTC.

CDR3 in amino acids: CASSLDSGGTQYF. CDR3 bases: TGCGCCAGCAGCTTGGATAGCGGGGGGACCCAGTACTTC. This chain links TRBV5-1 with TRBJ2-5; 9 bases are shared with TRBD2. This CDR3 is 13 amino acids long. V gave up 0 bases and J gave up 7 bases; unmatched junction bases: 1. The germline V gene encodes CDR1 SGHRS and CDR2 YFSETQ.

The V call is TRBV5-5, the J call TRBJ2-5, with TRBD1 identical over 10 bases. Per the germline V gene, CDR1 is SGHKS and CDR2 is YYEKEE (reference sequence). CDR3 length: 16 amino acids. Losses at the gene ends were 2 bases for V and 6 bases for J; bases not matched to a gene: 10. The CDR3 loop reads CASSLSRDRGSQTQYF. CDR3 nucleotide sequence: TGTGCCAGCAGCTTATCCCGGGACAGGGGATCGCAGACCCAGTACTTC.

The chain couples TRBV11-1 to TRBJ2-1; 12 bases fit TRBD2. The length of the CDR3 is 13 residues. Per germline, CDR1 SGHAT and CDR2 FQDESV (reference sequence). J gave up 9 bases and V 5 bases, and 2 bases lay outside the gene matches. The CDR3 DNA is TGTGCCAGCAGCGAGGGACTAGCGGGTGAGCAGTTCTTC. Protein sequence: CASSEGLAGEQFF.

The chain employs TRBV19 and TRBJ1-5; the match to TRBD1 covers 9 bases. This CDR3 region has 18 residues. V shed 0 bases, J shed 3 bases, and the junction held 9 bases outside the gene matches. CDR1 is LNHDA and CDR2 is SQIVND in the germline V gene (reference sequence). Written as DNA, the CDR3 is TGTGCCAGTAGTATAGACCCGGGACAGGGAACCACCAATCAGCCCCAGCATTTT. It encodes CASSIDPGQGTTNQPQHF.

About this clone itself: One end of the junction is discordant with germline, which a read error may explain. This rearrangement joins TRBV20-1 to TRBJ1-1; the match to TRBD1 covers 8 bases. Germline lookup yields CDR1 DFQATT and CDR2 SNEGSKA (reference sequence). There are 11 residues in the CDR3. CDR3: CSASALRTGTF. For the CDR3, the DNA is TGCAGTGCTAGTGCCCTTCGGACAGGGACGTTT.

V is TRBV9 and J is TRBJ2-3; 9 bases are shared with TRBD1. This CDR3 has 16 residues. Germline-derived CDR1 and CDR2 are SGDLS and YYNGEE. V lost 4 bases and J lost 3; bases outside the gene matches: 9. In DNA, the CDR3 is TGTGCCAGCAGCACCCAATACAGGGGGCCGACAGATACGCAGTATTTT. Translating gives CASSTQYRGPTDTQYF.

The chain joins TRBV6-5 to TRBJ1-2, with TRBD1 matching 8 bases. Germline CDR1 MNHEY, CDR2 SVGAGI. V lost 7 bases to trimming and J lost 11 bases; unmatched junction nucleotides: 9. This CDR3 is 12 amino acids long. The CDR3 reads CASTSGQGRYTF. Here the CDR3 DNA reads TGTGCCAGCACCTCCGGACAGGGACGATACACCTTC.

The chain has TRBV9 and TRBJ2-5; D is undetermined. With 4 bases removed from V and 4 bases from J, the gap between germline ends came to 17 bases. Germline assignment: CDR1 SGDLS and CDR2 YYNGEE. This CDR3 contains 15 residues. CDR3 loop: CASSLGPLPGETQYF. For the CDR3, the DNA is TGTGCCAGCAGCCTAGGACCGCTCCCGGGAGAGACCCAGTACTTC.

Written as DNA, the CDR3 is TGTGCCTGGAGTCCAACAGGGATAACGCAGTATTTT. Amino acids: CAWSPTGITQYF. The V gene is TRBV30, the J gene TRBJ2-3, with TRBD1 as a possible D gene (6 bases). Germline CDR1 is GTSNPN and CDR2 is SVGIG (reference sequence). Between the trimmed V and J ends, which lost 2 bases and 9 bases, there was a span of 12 bases. There are 12 residues in the CDR3.

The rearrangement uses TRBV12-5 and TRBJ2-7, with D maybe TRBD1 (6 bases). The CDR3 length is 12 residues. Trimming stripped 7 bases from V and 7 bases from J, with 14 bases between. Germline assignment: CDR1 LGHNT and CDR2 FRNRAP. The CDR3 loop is CASVRSGVEQYF. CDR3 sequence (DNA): TGTGCTAGTGTTCGGTCAGGGGTTGAGCAGTACTTC. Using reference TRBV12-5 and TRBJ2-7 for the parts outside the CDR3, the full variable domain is DARVTQTPRHKVTEMGQEVTMRCQPILGHNTVFWYRQTMMQGLELLAYFRNRAPLDDSGMPKDRFSAEMPDATLATLKIQPSEPRDSAVYFCASVRSGVEQYFGPGTRLTVT.

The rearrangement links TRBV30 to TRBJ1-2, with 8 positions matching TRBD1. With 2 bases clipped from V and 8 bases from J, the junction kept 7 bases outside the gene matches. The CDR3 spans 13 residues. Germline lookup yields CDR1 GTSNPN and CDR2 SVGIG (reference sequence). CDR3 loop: CAWSRQGMEGYTF. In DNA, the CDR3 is TGTGCCTGGAGTCGACAGGGGATGGAGGGCTACACCTTC.

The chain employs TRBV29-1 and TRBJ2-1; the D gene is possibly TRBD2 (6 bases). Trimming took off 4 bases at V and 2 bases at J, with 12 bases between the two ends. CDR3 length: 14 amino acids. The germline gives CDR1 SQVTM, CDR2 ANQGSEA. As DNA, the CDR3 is TGCAGCGTTGGGGTTAGCGGTGCCTACAATGAGCAGTTCTTC. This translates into CSVGVSGAYNEQFF.

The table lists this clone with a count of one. The CDR3 sequence: CASSYSGSLSLETQYF. The CDR3 bases are TGTGCCAGCAGTTACTCGGGGAGTCTTAGCCTGGAGACCCAGTACTTC. The gene calls are TRBV6-5 and TRBJ2-5; perhaps TRBD2 as D (5 bases). CDR3 length: 16 residues. CDR1 is MNHEY, CDR2 SVGAGI, per germline. V was trimmed by 0 bases and J by 5 bases, leaving 16 bases between them.

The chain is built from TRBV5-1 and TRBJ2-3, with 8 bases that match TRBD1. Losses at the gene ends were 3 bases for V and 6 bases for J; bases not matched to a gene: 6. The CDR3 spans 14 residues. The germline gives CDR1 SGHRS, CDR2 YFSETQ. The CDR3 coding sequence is TGCGCCAGCAGCTCGACAGGGGCAGGGGATACGCAGTATTTT. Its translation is CASSSTGAGDTQYF.

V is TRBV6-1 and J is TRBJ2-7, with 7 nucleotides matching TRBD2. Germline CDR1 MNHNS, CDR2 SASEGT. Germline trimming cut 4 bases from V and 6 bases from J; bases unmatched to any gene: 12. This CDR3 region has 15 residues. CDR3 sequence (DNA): TGTGCCAGCAGTGGACGGGGGGTCCTCGGAGGCGAGCAGTACTTC. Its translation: CASSGRGVLGGEQYF.

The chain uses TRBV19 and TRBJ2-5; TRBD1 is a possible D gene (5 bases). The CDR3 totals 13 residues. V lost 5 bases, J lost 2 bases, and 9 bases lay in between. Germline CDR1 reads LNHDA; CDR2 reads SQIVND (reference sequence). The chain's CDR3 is CASSVDRQETQYF. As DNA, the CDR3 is TGTGCCAGTAGTGTCGACAGACAAGAGACCCAGTACTTC. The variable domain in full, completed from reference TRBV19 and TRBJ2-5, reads DGGITQSPKYLFRKEGQNVTLSCEQNLNHDAMYWYRQDPGQGLRLIYYSQIVNDFQKGDIAEGYSVSREKKESFPLTVTSAQKNPTAFYLCASSVDRQETQYFGPGTRLLVL.

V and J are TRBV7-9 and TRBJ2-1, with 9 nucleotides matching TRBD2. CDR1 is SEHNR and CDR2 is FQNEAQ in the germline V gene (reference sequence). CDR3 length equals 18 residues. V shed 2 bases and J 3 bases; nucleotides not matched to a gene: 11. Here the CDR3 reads CASSLPSGASRHYNEQFF. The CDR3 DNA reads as TGTGCCAGCAGCTTACCTAGCGGGGCCTCCAGACACTACAATGAGCAGTTCTTC.

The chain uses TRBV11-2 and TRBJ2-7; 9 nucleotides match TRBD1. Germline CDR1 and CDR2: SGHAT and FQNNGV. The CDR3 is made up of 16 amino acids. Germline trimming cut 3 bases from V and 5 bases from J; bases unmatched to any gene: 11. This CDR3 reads CASSLKTGGLLDEQYF. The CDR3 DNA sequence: TGTGCCAGCAGCTTGAAGACAGGGGGTCTCCTGGACGAGCAGTACTTC. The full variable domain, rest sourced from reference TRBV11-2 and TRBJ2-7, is EAGVAQSPRYKIIEKRQSVAFWCNPISGHATLYWYQQILGQGPKLLIQFQNNGVVDDSQLPKDRFSAERLKGVDSTLKIQPAKLEDSAVYLCASSLKTGGLLDEQYFGPGTRLTVT.

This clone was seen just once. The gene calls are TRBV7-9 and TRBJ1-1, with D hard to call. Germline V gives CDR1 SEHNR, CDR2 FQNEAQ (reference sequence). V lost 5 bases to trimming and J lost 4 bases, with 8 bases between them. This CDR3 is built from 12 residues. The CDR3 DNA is TGTGCCAGCAGCCCGACATTCACTGAAGCTTTCTTT. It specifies CASSPTFTEAFF.

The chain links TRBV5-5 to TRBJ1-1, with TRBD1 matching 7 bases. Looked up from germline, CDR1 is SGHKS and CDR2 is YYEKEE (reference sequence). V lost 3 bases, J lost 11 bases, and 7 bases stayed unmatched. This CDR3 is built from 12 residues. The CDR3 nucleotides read TGTGCCAGCAGCTCTCGACAGGGTGGTGCTTTCTTT. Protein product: CASSSRQGGAFF.

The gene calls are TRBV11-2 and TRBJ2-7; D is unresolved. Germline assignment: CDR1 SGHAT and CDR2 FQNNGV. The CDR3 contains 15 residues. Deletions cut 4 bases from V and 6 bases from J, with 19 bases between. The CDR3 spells CASSSLRRNSAEQYF. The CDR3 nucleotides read TGTGCCAGCAGCTCTCTTAGGCGGAACTCTGCCGAGCAGTACTTC. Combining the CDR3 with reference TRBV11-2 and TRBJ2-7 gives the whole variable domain EAGVAQSPRYKIIEKRQSVAFWCNPISGHATLYWYQQILGQGPKLLIQFQNNGVVDDSQLPKDRFSAERLKGVDSTLKIQPAKLEDSAVYLCASSSLRRNSAEQYFGPGTRLTVT.